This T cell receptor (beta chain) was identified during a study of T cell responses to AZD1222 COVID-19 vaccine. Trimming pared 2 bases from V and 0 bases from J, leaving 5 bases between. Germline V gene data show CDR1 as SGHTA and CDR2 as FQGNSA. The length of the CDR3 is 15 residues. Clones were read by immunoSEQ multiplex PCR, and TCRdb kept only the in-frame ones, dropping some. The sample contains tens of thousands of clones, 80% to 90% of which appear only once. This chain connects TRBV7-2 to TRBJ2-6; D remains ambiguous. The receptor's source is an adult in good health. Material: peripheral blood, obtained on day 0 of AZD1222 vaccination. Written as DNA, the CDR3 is TGTGCCAGCAGCTTAACACGCTCTGGGGCCAACGTCCTGACTTTC. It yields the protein CASSLTRSGANVLTF. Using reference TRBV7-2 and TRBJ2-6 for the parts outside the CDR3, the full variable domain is GAGVSQSPSNKVTEKGKDVELRCDPISGHTALYWYRQSLGQGLEFLIYFQGNSAPDKSGLPSDRFSAERTGGSVSTLTIQRTQQEDSAVYLCASSLTRSGANVLTFGAGSRLTVL.